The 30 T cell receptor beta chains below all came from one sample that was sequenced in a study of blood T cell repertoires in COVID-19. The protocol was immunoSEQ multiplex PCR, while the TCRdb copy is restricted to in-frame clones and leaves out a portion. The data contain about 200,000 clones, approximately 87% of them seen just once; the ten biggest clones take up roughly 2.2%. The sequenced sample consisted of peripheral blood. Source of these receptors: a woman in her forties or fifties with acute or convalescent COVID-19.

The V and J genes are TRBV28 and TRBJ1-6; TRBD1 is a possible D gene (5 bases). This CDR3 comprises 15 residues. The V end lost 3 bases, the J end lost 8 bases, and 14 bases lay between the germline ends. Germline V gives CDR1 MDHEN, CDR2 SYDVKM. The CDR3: CASSLGGTGDSPLHF. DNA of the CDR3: TGTGCCAGCAGTTTGGGGGGGACTGGGGATTCACCCCTCCACTTT.

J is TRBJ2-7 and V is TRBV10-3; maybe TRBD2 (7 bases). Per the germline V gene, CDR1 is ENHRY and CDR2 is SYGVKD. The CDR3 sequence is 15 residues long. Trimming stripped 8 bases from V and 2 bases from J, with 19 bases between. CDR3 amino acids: CAIGGADSGAYEQYF. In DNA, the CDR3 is TGTGCCATCGGGGGGGCAGATAGCGGTGCCTACGAGCAGTACTTC.

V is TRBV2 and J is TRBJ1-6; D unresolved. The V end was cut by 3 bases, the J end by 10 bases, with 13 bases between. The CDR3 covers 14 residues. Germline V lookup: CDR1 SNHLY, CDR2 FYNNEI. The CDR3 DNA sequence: TGTGCCAGCAGTGAGGGTCAGACCAGGTCACCCCTCCACTTT. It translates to CASSEGQTRSPLHF.

The CDR3 spells CASSIYRGNDEKLFF. The CDR3 bases are TGTGCCAGTAGTATCTACAGGGGTAACGACGAAAAACTGTTTTTT. This chain joins TRBV19 and TRBJ1-4, with 7 bases that match TRBD1. V lost 3 bases, J lost 8 bases, and 9 bases stayed unmatched. The CDR3 has 15 residues. The V gene's germline CDR1 is LNHDA and CDR2 SQIVND (reference sequence).

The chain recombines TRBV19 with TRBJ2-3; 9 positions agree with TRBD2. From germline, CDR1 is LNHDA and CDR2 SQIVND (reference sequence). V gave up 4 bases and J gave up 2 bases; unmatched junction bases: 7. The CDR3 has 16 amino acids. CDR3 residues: CASSRVLAGTTDTQYF. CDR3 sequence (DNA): TGTGCCAGTAGTAGGGTCCTAGCGGGAACCACAGATACGCAGTATTTT.

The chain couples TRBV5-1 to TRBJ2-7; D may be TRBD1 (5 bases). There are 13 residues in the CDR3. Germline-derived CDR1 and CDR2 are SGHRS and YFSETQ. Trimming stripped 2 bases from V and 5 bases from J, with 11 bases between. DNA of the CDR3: TGCGCCAGCAGCTTCCAGGGTTCCCACGAGCAGTACTTC. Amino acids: CASSFQGSHEQYF.

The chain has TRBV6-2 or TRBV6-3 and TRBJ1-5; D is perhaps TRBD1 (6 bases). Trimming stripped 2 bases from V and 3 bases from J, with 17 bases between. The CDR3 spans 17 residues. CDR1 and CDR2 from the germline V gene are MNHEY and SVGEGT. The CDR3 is CASSYPVRDIPNQPQHF. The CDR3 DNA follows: TGTGCCAGCAGTTACCCGGTTCGGGACATCCCCAATCAGCCCCAGCATTTT.

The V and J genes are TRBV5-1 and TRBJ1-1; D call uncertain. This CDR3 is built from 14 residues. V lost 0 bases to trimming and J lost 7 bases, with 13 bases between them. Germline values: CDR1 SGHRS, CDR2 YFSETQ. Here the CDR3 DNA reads TGCGCCAGCAGCTTGGAATCCAGGTCAGGTGAAGCTTTCTTT. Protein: CASSLESRSGEAFF.

DNA of the CDR3: TGTGCCACCAGTGATTTAAACGCGGAGACCCAGTACTTC. Translated: CATSDLNAETQYF. The chain couples TRBV24-1 to TRBJ2-5, with D unclear. Germline CDR1 KGHDR, CDR2 SFDVKD. The CDR3 extends over 13 amino acids. V was trimmed by 1 base and J by 5 bases, leaving 7 bases between them.

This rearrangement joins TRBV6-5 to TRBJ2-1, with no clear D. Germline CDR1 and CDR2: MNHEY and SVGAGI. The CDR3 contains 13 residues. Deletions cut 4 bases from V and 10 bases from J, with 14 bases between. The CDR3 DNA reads TGTGCCAGCAGTTCACCGCATAGTTCGGAGCAGTTCTTC. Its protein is CASSSPHSSEQFF.

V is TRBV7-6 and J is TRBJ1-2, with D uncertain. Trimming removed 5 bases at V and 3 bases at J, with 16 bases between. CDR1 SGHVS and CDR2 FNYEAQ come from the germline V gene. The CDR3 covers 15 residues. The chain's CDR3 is CASSLGEGPDYGYTF. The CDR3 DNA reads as TGTGCCAGCAGCCTCGGGGAGGGCCCTGACTATGGCTACACCTTC.

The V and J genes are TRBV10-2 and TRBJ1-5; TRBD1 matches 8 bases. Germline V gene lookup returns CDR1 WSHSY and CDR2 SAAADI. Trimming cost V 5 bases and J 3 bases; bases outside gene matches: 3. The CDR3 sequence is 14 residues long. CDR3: CASSTTGDNQPQHF. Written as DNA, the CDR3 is TGCGCCAGCAGTACGACAGGGGACAATCAGCCCCAGCATTTT.

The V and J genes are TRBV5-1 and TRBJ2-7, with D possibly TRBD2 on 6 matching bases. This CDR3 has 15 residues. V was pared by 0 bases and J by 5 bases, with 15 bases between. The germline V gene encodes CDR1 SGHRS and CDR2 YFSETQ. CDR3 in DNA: TGCGCCAGCAGCTTGGTCGGGGGTCTCAAACACGAGCAGTACTTC. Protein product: CASSLVGGLKHEQYF. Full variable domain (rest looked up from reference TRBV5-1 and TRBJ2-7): KAGVTQTPRYLIKTRGQQVTLSCSPISGHRSVSWYQQTPGQGLQFLFEYFSETQRNKGNFPGRFSGRQFSNSRSEMNVSTLELGDSALYLCASSLVGGLKHEQYFGPGTRLTVT.

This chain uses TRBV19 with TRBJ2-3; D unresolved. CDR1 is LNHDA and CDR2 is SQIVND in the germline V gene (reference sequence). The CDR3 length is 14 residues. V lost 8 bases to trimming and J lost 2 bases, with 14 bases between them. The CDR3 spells CASAFDTYTDTQYF. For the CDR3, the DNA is TGTGCCAGTGCCTTCGACACCTACACAGATACGCAGTATTTT. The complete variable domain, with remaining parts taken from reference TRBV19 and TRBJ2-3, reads DGGITQSPKYLFRKEGQNVTLSCEQNLNHDAMYWYRQDPGQGLRLIYYSQIVNDFQKGDIAEGYSVSREKKESFPLTVTSAQKNPTAFYLCASAFDTYTDTQYFGPGTRLTVL.

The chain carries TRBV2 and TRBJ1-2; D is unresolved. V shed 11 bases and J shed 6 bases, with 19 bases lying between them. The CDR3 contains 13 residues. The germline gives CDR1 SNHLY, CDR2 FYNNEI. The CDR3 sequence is CAAEEGQVHGYTF. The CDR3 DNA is TGTGCCGCGGAGGAAGGGCAGGTCCATGGCTACACCTTC.

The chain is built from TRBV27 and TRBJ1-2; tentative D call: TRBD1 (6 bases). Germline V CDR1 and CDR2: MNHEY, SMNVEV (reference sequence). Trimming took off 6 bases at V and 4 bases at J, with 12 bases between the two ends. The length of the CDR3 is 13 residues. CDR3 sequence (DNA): TGTGCCAGCAGCCCCGACAGGTCCTATGGCTACACCTTC. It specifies CASSPDRSYGYTF.

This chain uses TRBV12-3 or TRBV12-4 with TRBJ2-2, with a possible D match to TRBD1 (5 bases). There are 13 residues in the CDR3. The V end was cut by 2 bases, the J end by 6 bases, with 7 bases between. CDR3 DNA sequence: TGTGCCAGCAGTTTAACGACAGCCGGGGAGCTGTTTTTT. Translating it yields CASSLTTAGELFF.

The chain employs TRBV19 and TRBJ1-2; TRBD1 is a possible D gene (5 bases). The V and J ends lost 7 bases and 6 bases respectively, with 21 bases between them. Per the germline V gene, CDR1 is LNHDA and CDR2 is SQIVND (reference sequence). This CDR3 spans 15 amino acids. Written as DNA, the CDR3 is TGTGCCAGTAAAACAAATCGGGCAGGGAACCATGGCTACACCTTC. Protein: CASKTNRAGNHGYTF.

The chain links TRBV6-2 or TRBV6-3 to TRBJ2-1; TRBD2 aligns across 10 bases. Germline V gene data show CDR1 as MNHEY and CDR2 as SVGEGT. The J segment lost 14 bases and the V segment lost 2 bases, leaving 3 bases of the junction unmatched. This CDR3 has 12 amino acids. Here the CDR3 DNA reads TGTGCCAGCAGTTACCTCGGACTAGCGGAGTTCTTC. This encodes CASSYLGLAEFF.

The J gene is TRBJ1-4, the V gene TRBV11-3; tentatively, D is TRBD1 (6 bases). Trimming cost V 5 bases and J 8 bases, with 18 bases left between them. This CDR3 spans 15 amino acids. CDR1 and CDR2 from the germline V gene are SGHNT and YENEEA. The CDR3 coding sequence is TGTGCCAGCAGCGCCGGCAGGGGCCCCAGAGAAAAACTGTTTTTT. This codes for CASSAGRGPREKLFF.

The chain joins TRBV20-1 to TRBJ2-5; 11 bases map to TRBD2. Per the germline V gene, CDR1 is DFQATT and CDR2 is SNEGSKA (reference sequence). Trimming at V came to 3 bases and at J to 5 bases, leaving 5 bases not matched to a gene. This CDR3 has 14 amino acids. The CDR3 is CSASSGGAGETQYF. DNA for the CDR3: TGCAGTGCTAGTAGCGGGGGGGCCGGGGAGACCCAGTACTTC.

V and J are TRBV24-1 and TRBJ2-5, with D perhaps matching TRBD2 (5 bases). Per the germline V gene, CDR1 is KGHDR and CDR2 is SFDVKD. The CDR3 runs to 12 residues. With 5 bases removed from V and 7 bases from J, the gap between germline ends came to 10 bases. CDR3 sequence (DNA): TGTGCCACCAGTGCGGAGGTGGGGACCCAGTACTTC. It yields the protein CATSAEVGTQYF.

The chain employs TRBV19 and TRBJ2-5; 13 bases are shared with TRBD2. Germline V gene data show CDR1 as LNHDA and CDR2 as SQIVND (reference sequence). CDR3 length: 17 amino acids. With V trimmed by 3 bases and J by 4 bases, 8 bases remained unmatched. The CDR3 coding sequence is TGTGCCAGTAGTATTACTAGCGGGGGGGCCGCTCCAGAGACCCAGTACTTC. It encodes CASSITSGGAAPETQYF.

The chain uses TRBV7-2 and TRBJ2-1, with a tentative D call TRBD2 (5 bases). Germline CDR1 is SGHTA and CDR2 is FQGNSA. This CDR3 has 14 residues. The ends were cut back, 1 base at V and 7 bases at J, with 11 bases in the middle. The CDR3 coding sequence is TGTGCCAGCAGCTTAGGGACTCTACTTAATGAGCAGTTCTTC. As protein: CASSLGTLLNEQFF.

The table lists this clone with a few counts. CDR3 sequence reads: CASSIMRTNEKLFF. For the CDR3, the DNA is TGTGCCAGTAGTATAATGCGGACTAATGAAAAACTGTTTTTT. This chain connects TRBV19 to TRBJ1-4, with D hard to call. This CDR3 contains 14 residues. Germline CDR1 is LNHDA and CDR2 is SQIVND (reference sequence). The V end lost 2 bases, the J end lost 2 bases, and 6 bases lay between the germline ends.

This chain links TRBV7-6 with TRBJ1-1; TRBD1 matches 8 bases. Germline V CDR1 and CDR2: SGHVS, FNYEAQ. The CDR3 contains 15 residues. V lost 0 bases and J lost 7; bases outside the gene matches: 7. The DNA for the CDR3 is TGTGCCAGCAGCTTAGCTCGGACAGGGTCTCTTGAAGCTTTCTTT. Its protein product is CASSLARTGSLEAFF.

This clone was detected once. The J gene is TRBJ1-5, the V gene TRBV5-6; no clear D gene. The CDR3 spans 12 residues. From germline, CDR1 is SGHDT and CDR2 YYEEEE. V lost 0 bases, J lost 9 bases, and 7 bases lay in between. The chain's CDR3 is CASSLEGRPQHF. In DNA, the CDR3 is TGTGCCAGCAGCTTGGAAGGGAGGCCCCAGCATTTT.

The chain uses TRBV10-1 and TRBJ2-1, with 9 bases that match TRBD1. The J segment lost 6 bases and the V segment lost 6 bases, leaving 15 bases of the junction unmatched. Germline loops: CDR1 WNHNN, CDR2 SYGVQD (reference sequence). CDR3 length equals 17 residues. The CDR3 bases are TGCGCCAGCAGGAAACAGGGGGCGAAAGAGAAAAGCAATGAGCAGTTCTTC. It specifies CASRKQGAKEKSNEQFF.

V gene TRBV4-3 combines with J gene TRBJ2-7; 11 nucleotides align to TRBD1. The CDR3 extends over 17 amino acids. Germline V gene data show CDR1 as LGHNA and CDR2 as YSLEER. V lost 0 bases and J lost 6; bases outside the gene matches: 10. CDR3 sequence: CASSQDNSGTGGSEQYF. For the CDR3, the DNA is TGCGCCAGCAGCCAAGATAATTCGGGGACAGGGGGTAGCGAGCAGTACTTC.

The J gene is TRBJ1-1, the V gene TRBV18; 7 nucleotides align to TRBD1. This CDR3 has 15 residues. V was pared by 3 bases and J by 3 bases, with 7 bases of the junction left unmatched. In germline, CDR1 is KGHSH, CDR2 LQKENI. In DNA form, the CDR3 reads TGTGCCAGCTCACCCCTAACTACAGGGGACACTGAAGCTTTCTTT. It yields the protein CASSPLTTGDTEAFF.